One and the same sample provided the 16 T cell receptor beta chains below, sequenced in a study of T cells after yellow fever vaccination. TCRdb re-analysed the 5' RACE reads in MiXCR, keeping a single row per CDR3 protein. The data contain some 80,000 distinct CDR3 sequences, 10% to 15% of them seen just once; the ten biggest clones take up just under 25%. The sequenced sample was CD8+ T cells not binding an NS4B(214-222) dextramer, sorted from PBMCs, obtained approximately 22 days after the first yellow fever vaccination. The receptor source for this set is a young man who received the YFV17D yellow fever vaccine.

V and J are TRBV11-1 and TRBJ2-1; D might be TRBD2 (6 bases). The germline V gene encodes CDR1 SGHAT and CDR2 FQDESV (reference sequence). The CDR3 spans 15 residues. Trimming took 3 bases from V and 1 from J, leaving 10 bases between them. In DNA form, the CDR3 reads TGTGCCAGCAGCTTCGGGGGTATGTCCTACAATGAGCAGTTCTTC. Translation: CASSFGGMSYNEQFF.

Only a few counts were recorded for this clonotype. This rearrangement joins TRBV11-2 to TRBJ2-1; maybe TRBD1 (7 bases). The CDR3 covers 16 residues. Germline loops: CDR1 SGHAT, CDR2 FQNNGV. V was shortened by 8 bases and J by 6 bases, with 23 bases between the two germline ends. The CDR3 DNA reads TGTGCCAGCTGGGGGGTTTTAAGGGGACAGTCCAATGAGCAGTTCTTC. This sequence encodes CASWGVLRGQSNEQFF.

Only a few counts were recorded for this clonotype. The chain is built from TRBV29-1 and TRBJ2-1; weak D call: TRBD2 (5 bases). The CDR3 sequence is 15 residues long. V was trimmed by 0 bases and J by 8 bases, leaving 17 bases between them. Germline CDR1 is SQVTM and CDR2 is ANQGSEA. CDR3: CSVEDDTAADHEQFF. The CDR3 DNA sequence: TGCAGCGTTGAAGACGACACGGCAGCGGACCATGAGCAGTTCTTC.

V gene TRBV5-7 combines with J gene TRBJ1-1; 7 bases match TRBD1. TRBV5-7 is placed among ORFs of uncertain function. CDR3 length equals 14 residues. With 4 bases clipped from V and 0 bases from J, the junction kept 3 bases outside the gene matches. The CDR3 nucleotides are TGTGCCAGCAGCCCCGGACAGGTGAACACTGAAGCTTTCTTT. This codes for CASSPGQVNTEAFF.

The CDR3 loop reads CSVEDGLDEGNEQFF. The CDR3 DNA reads TGCAGCGTTGAAGATGGACTAGATGAGGGGAATGAGCAGTTCTTC. The genes are TRBV29-1 and TRBJ2-1; 7 bases match TRBD2. This CDR3 is 15 amino acids long. J gave up 7 bases and V 0 bases, and 9 bases lay outside the gene matches. The germline gives CDR1 SQVTM, CDR2 ANQGSEA.

This clonotype was observed a handful of times. V is TRBV6-1 and J is TRBJ2-3; D gene uncertain. This CDR3 has 14 residues. V lost 6 bases and J 2 bases, leaving 12 bases between the germline ends. CDR1 and CDR2 from the germline V gene are MNHNS and SASEGT. The CDR3 coding sequence is TGTGCCAGCAGGAACCCCGGTTTCACAGATACGCAGTATTTT. Protein: CASRNPGFTDTQYF.

This rearrangement joins TRBV4-1 to TRBJ1-5; D is perhaps TRBD1 (5 bases). Germline lookup yields CDR1 MGHRA and CDR2 YSYEKL. CDR3 length: 17 residues. Deletions cut 0 bases from V and 1 base from J, with 13 bases between. The CDR3 DNA reads as TGCGCCAGCAGCCAAGAGGACGCAGGGTGGAGCAATCAGCCCCAGCATTTT. Translation: CASSQEDAGWSNQPQHF.

The J gene is TRBJ2-2, the V gene TRBV28; TRBD2 agrees at 7 bases. This CDR3 region has 15 residues. Germline V gene lookup returns CDR1 MDHEN and CDR2 SYDVKM. After removal of 0 bases from V and 6 bases from J, the junction contained 4 bases not matched to a gene. The CDR3 DNA reads as TGTGCCAGCAGTTTATGGGGACTACCCGCCGGGGAGCTGTTTTTT. Translation: CASSLWGLPAGELFF.

The chain joins TRBV7-8 to TRBJ2-1; 7 bases map to TRBD2. The CDR3 is 15 amino acids. Germline trimming cut 5 bases from V and 0 bases from J; bases unmatched to any gene: 4. Germline V gene lookup returns CDR1 SGHVS and CDR2 FQNEAQ. The CDR3 DNA sequence: TGTGCCAGCAGCCCTCCGGGGGGCTCCTACAATGAGCAGTTCTTC. Amino acid sequence: CASSPPGGSYNEQFF.

The chain recombines TRBV7-6 with TRBJ1-5; tentatively, D is TRBD1 (6 bases). The CDR3 consists of 15 residues. Trimming pared 2 bases from V and 2 bases from J, leaving 10 bases between. The germline V gene has CDR1 SGHVS and CDR2 FNYEAQ. The CDR3: CASSLKQGRNQPQHF. The CDR3 nucleotides are TGTGCCAGCAGCTTAAAACAGGGTCGCAATCAGCCCCAGCATTTT.

The chain uses TRBV5-1 and TRBJ2-7; 8 positions match TRBD1. V shed 4 bases, J shed 7 bases, and the junction held 10 bases outside the gene matches. Germline loops: CDR1 SGHRS, CDR2 YFSETQ. This CDR3 is 14 amino acids long. CDR3 amino acids: CASSHRQGQGEQYF. CDR3 bases: TGCGCCAGCAGCCACAGACAGGGGCAGGGAGAGCAGTACTTC.

The chain combines TRBV29-1 with TRBJ2-1, with 8 nucleotides matching TRBD2. The ends lost 1 base at V and 3 bases at J; junction bases unmatched: 17. Per the germline V gene, CDR1 is SQVTM and CDR2 is ANQGSEA. There are 19 residues in the CDR3. The CDR3: CSVEASGTIGGAHYNEQFF. CDR3 DNA sequence: TGCAGCGTTGAAGCGTCCGGGACTATCGGGGGGGCACACTACAATGAGCAGTTCTTC.

This clonotype was picked up a small number of times. The rearrangement links TRBV6-5 to TRBJ2-5; TRBD1 might be the D (5 bases). The CDR3 is made up of 14 amino acids. V lost 6 bases, J lost 5 bases, and 16 bases lay in between. CDR1 MNHEY and CDR2 SVGAGI come from the germline V gene. The CDR3 spells CASSRDSIGETQYF. In nucleotides, the CDR3 is TGTGCCAGCAGCCGCGACAGCATAGGGGAGACCCAGTACTTC.

Written as DNA, the CDR3 is TGCAGCGTTGAGGAAGAGACCCAGTACTTC. Its translation is CSVEEETQYF. The chain couples TRBV29-1 to TRBJ2-5; no reliable D call. The CDR3 has 10 residues. Looked up from germline, CDR1 is SQVTM and CDR2 is ANQGSEA. The V end lost 3 bases, the J end lost 3 bases, and 2 bases lay between the germline ends.

The chain joins TRBV15 to TRBJ1-2; 8 bases line up with TRBD1. Losses at the gene ends were 2 bases for V and 4 bases for J; bases not matched to a gene: 6. The CDR3 consists of 15 residues. Germline assignment: CDR1 LNHNV and CDR2 YYDKDF (reference sequence). CDR3 sequence (DNA): TGTGCCACCAGCAGATGGACAGGGAATTTCTATGGCTACACCTTC. It encodes CATSRWTGNFYGYTF. Together with reference TRBV15 and TRBJ1-2, the CDR3 gives the full variable domain: DAMVIQNPRYQVTQFGKPVTLSCSQTLNHNVMYWYQQKSSQAPKLLFHYYDKDFNNEADTPDNFQSRRPNTSFCFLDIRSPGLGDTAMYLCATSRWTGNFYGYTFGSGTRLTVV.

In its sample, this clonotype was seen a few times. The chain links TRBV6-5 to TRBJ1-2; 9 nucleotides match TRBD1. CDR3 length: 13 amino acids. In germline, CDR1 is MNHEY, CDR2 SVGAGI. V was clipped by 2 bases and J by 7 bases; unmatched bases: 2. The CDR3 region is CASSYGQGLGYTF. The CDR3 DNA reads TGTGCCAGCAGTTACGGACAGGGGCTTGGCTACACCTTC.